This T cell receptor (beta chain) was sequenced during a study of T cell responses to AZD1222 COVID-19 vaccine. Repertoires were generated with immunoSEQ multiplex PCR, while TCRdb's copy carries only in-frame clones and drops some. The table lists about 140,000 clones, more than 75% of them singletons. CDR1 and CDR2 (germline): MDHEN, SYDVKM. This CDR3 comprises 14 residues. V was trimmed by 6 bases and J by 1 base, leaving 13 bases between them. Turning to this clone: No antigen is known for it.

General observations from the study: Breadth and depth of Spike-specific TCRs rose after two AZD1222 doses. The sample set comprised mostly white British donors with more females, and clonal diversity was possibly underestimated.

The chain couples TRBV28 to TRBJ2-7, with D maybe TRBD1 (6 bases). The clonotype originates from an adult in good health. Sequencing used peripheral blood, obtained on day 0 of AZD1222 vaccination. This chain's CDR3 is CASRTDRLSYEQYF. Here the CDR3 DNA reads TGTGCCAGCAGGACGGACAGATTATCCTACGAGCAGTACTTC.